The rows below give T cell receptor beta chains drawn from one sample of a study of T cell responses to AZD1222 COVID-19 vaccine. Profiled with immunoSEQ multiplex PCR; TCRdb holds only in-frame clones, not every one. The sample lists under 200,000 clones; more than 80% were seen once. This material consisted of peripheral blood, taken on day 0 of AZD1222 vaccination. The origin of the receptors is an adult in good health. CDR3s include the opening cysteine and the closing phenylalanine or tryptophan. Fields, in order: J gene, clone size, D gene, V gene, CDR3 protein, CDR3 DNA. The D gene is left open where the match is weak. Clone size is shown for a subset of rows, as once, few, many or a class of expanded clone.

J gene: TRBJ1-1; clone size: -; D gene: -; V gene: TRBV7-9; CDR3 protein: CASSPDGLTEAFF; CDR3 DNA: TGTGCCAGCAGCCCGGACGGACTCACTGAAGCTTTCTTT
J gene: TRBJ2-5; clone size: -; D gene: -; V gene: TRBV7-9; CDR3 protein: CASSPQGETQYF; CDR3 DNA: TGTGCCAGCAGCCCCCAGGGGGAGACCCAGTACTTC
J gene: TRBJ1-5; clone size: -; D gene: -; V gene: TRBV18; CDR3 protein: CASSPYSNQPQHF; CDR3 DNA: TGTGCCAGCTCACCATATAGCAATCAGCCCCAGCATTTT
J gene: TRBJ1-4; clone size: -; D gene: TRBD1; V gene: TRBV6-5; CDR3 protein: CASSLDRGLEKLFF; CDR3 DNA: TGTGCCAGCAGTTTGGACAGGGGGCTTGAAAAACTGTTTTTT
J gene: TRBJ1-1; clone size: -; D gene: -; V gene: TRBV12-3/TRBV12-4; CDR3 protein: CASRGRTEAFF; CDR3 DNA: TGTGCCAGCCGGGGGCGAACTGAAGCTTTCTTT
J gene: TRBJ2-7; clone size: once; D gene: -; V gene: TRBV11-1; CDR3 protein: CASSLLGVNGGEQYF; CDR3 DNA: TGTGCCAGCAGCTTATTGGGAGTAAACGGCGGCGAGCAGTACTTC
J gene: TRBJ1-5; clone size: -; D gene: -; V gene: TRBV7-9; CDR3 protein: CASSLFSGADQPQHF; CDR3 DNA: TGTGCCAGCAGCTTATTCTCTGGGGCGGATCAGCCCCAGCATTTT
J gene: TRBJ2-7; clone size: -; D gene: TRBD1; V gene: TRBV19; CDR3 protein: CASSIVQGYYEQYF; CDR3 DNA: TGTGCCAGTAGTATCGTACAGGGGTACTACGAGCAGTACTTC
J gene: TRBJ1-1; clone size: -; D gene: -; V gene: TRBV7-6; CDR3 protein: CASSKALGGNTEAFF; CDR3 DNA: TGTGCCAGCAGCAAAGCCCTGGGGGGGAACACTGAAGCTTTCTTT
J gene: TRBJ1-2; clone size: -; D gene: -; V gene: TRBV6-5; CDR3 protein: CASSYQDSNYGYTF; CDR3 DNA: TGTGCCAGCAGTTATCAGGACTCTAACTATGGCTACACCTTC
J gene: TRBJ1-1; clone size: -; D gene: -; V gene: TRBV6-5; CDR3 protein: CASSTQGLGAFF; CDR3 DNA: TGTGCCAGCAGTACACAGGGCCTAGGTGCTTTCTTT
J gene: TRBJ2-5; clone size: -; D gene: TRBD2; V gene: TRBV11-2; CDR3 protein: CASSPTSAQETQYF; CDR3 DNA: TGTGCCAGCAGCCCGACTAGCGCGCAAGAGACCCAGTACTTC
J gene: TRBJ1-1; clone size: once; D gene: -; V gene: TRBV5-1; CDR3 protein: CASSLLDGVNTEAFF; CDR3 DNA: TGCGCCAGCAGCTTGTTGGACGGAGTGAACACTGAAGCTTTCTTT
J gene: TRBJ1-1; clone size: -; D gene: -; V gene: TRBV4-1; CDR3 protein: CASNPGGGTEAFF; CDR3 DNA: TGCGCCAGCAACCCGGGGGGGGGCACTGAAGCTTTCTTT
J gene: TRBJ2-1; clone size: -; D gene: -; V gene: TRBV5-1; CDR3 protein: CASSLVAGLVGWNEQFF; CDR3 DNA: TGCGCCAGCAGCCTTGTTGCTGGGCTAGTGGGGTGGAATGAGCAGTTCTTC
J gene: TRBJ1-5; clone size: -; D gene: -; V gene: TRBV7-2; CDR3 protein: CASSLGGTPKLQHF; CDR3 DNA: TGTGCCAGCAGCCTCGGAGGGACTCCCAAGCTCCAGCATTTT
J gene: TRBJ1-5; clone size: -; D gene: TRBD1; V gene: TRBV11-2; CDR3 protein: CASRSGTGYNQPQHF; CDR3 DNA: TGTGCCAGCAGGTCCGGGACAGGGTACAATCAGCCCCAGCATTTT
J gene: TRBJ1-5; clone size: -; D gene: -; V gene: TRBV6-5; CDR3 protein: CASSAEGFGNQPQHF; CDR3 DNA: TGTGCCAGCAGCGCTGAGGGGTTTGGCAATCAGCCCCAGCATTTT
J gene: TRBJ1-4; clone size: -; D gene: -; V gene: TRBV7-9; CDR3 protein: CASSFRVRGQLSSPEKLFF; CDR3 DNA: TGTGCCAGCAGCTTTAGGGTGAGGGGTCAGTTATCCTCCCCGGAAAAACTGTTTTTT
J gene: TRBJ1-1; clone size: once; D gene: -; V gene: TRBV13; CDR3 protein: CASSLGGGNTEAFF; CDR3 DNA: TGTGCCAGCAGCTTAGGCGGGGGGAACACTGAAGCTTTCTTT
J gene: TRBJ1-5; clone size: -; D gene: TRBD1; V gene: TRBV27; CDR3 protein: CASRRGTTGNVFNQPQHF; CDR3 DNA: TGTGCCAGCAGACGGGGGACGACAGGGAATGTATTCAATCAGCCCCAGCATTTT
J gene: TRBJ1-5; clone size: -; D gene: -; V gene: TRBV6-5; CDR3 protein: CASSTQADNQPQHF; CDR3 DNA: TGTGCCAGCAGTACACAGGCGGACAATCAGCCCCAGCATTTT
J gene: TRBJ2-2; clone size: -; D gene: -; V gene: TRBV6-5; CDR3 protein: CASSFRDLNTGELFF; CDR3 DNA: TGTGCCAGCAGTTTCCGGGACCTCAACACCGGGGAGCTGTTTTTT
J gene: TRBJ1-1; clone size: -; D gene: -; V gene: TRBV5-1; CDR3 protein: CASGSFIGTEAFF; CDR3 DNA: TGCGCCAGCGGATCCTTCATTGGGACTGAAGCTTTCTTT
J gene: TRBJ1-2; clone size: -; D gene: -; V gene: TRBV5-8; CDR3 protein: CASSSGTGLGDGYTF; CDR3 DNA: TGTGCCAGCAGTTCGGGGACGGGGCTGGGGGATGGCTACACCTTC
J gene: TRBJ1-6; clone size: -; D gene: -; V gene: TRBV6-5; CDR3 protein: CASSYGGAGFSSPLHF; CDR3 DNA: TGTGCCAGCAGTTACGGAGGGGCAGGGTTCAGTTCACCCCTCCACTTT
J gene: TRBJ1-2; clone size: -; D gene: -; V gene: TRBV15; CDR3 protein: CATSREGGDYGYTF; CDR3 DNA: TGTGCCACCAGCAGAGAAGGGGGGGACTATGGCTACACCTTC
J gene: TRBJ1-5; clone size: -; D gene: -; V gene: TRBV5-1; CDR3 protein: CASSLSPSQPQHF; CDR3 DNA: TGCGCCAGCAGCTTGAGCCCTTCCCAGCCCCAGCATTTT
J gene: TRBJ2-3; clone size: -; D gene: -; V gene: TRBV10-3; CDR3 protein: CAISGARGTSSTDTQYF; CDR3 DNA: TGTGCCATCAGTGGAGCACGGGGGACCTCATCGACCGATACGCAGTATTTT
J gene: TRBJ2-2; clone size: -; D gene: TRBD1; V gene: TRBV18; CDR3 protein: CASSRGQEHTGELFF; CDR3 DNA: TGTGCCAGCTCACGGGGACAGGAACACACCGGGGAGCTGTTTTTT
J gene: TRBJ2-6; clone size: -; D gene: -; V gene: TRBV3-1/TRBV3-2; CDR3 protein: CASSPRGGRGSGANVLTF; CDR3 DNA: TGTGCCAGCAGCCCCCGAGGCGGCAGGGGTTCTGGGGCCAACGTCCTGACTTTC
J gene: TRBJ1-6; clone size: -; D gene: -; V gene: TRBV5-1; CDR3 protein: CASSLNTGDSPLHF; CDR3 DNA: TGCGCCAGCAGCTTGAACACGGGGGATTCACCCCTCCACTTT